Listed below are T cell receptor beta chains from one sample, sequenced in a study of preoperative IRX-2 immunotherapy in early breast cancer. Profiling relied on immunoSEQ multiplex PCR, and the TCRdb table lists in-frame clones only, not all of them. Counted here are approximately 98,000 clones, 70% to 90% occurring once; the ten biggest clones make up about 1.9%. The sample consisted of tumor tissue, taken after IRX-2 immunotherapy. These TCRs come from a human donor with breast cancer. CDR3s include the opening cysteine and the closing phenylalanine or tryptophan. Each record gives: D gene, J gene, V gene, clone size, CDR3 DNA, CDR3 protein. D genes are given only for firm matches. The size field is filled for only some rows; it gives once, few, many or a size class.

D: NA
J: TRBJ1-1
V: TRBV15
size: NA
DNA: TGTGCCACCAGCAGGGAGACAACAGGCTCCACTGAAGCTTTCTTT
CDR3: CATSRETTGSTEAFF

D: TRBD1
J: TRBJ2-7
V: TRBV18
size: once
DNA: TGTGCCAGCTCACAGGGGACAGATCCAACCTACGAGCAGTACTTC
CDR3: CASSQGTDPTYEQYF

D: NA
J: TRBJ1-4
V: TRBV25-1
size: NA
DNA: TGTGCCAGCAGTGAAAACGGGCAGGGGTGGACCGAAAAACTGTTTTTT
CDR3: CASSENGQGWTEKLFF

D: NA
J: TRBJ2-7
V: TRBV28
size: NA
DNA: TGTGCCAGCAGTCCCCCCTCCGGCTACGAGCAGTACTTC
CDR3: CASSPPSGYEQYF

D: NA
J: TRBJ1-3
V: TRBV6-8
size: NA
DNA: TGTGCCAGCAGAATATCGGGACAAGTTGGAAACACCATATATTTT
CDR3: CASRISGQVGNTIYF

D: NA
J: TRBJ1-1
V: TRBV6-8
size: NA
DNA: TGTGCCAGCAGTTTTCCCGACAGGCTAATGAACACTGAAGCTTTCTTT
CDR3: CASSFPDRLMNTEAFF

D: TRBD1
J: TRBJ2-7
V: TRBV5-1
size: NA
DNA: TGCGCCAGCAGCTTGCTCTCAGGGGGCTCCTACGAGCAGTACTTC
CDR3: CASSLLSGGSYEQYF

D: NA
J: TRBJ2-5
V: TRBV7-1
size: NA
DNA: TGTGCTAGCAGCCGAGGGAACCAAGAGACCCAGTACTTC
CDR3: CASSRGNQETQYF

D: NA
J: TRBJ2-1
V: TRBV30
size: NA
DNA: TGTGCCTGCGGCCTTGGAGCTCACAATGAGCAGTTCTTC
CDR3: CACGLGAHNEQFF

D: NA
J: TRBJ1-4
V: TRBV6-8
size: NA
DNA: TGTGCCAGCAACCCTACGAGAGGACCTAATGAAAAACTGTTTTTT
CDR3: CASNPTRGPNEKLFF

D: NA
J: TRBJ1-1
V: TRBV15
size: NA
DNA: TGTGCCACCAGCAGAGGGGTGGAGGGGACTGAAGCTTTCTTT
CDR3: CATSRGVEGTEAFF

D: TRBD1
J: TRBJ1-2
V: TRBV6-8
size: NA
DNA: TGTGCCAGCCAGGGACAGGGGGCCTTTGGCTACACCTTC
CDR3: CASQGQGAFGYTF

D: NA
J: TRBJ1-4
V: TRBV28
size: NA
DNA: TGTGCCAGCACCCTGGGTCCTAATGAAAAACTGTTTTTT
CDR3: CASTLGPNEKLFF

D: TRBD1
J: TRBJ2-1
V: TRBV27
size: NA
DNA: TGTGCCAGCAGTCGAGACAGGGTGGATGAGCAGTTCTTC
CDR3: CASSRDRVDEQFF

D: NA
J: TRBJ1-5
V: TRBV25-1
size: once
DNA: TGTGCCAGCAGTGAATGGTTTTTGGTCAGAATTAGCAATCAGCCCCAGCATTTT
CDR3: CASSEWFLVRISNQPQHF

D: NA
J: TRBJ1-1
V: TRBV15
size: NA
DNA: TGTGCCACCAGCAGAGATAGCCCGGGATACGACTCTGAAGCTTTCTTT
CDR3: CATSRDSPGYDSEAFF

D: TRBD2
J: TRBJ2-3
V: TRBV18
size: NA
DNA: TGTGCCAGCTCACGAATTAGCGGGGGAGATGTGGATACGCAGTATTTT
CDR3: CASSRISGGDVDTQYF

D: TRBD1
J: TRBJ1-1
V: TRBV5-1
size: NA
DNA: TGCGCCAGCAGCGCCCACAGGGGAACCACTGAAGCTTTCTTT
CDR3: CASSAHRGTTEAFF

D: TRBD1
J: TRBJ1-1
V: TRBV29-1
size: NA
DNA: TGCAGCGTGGGACCAGGGGGCACTGAAGCTTTCTTT
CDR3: CSVGPGGTEAFF

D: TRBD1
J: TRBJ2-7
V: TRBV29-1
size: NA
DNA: TGCAGCGTGAGAACAGGGGGTATCGGCTACGAGCAGTACTTC
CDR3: CSVRTGGIGYEQYF

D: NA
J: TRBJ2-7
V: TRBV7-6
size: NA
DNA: TGTGCCAGCAGCAGGTACTCCGGGGTCAGCTCCTACGAGCAGTACTTC
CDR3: CASSRYSGVSSYEQYF

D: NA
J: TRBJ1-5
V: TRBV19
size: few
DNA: TGTGCCAGTAGTATTGGGGATACTAAATGGTCCCAGCATTTT
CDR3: CASSIGDTKWSQHF

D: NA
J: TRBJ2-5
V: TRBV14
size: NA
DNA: TGTGCCAGCAGCCAAGATCCCCTAAGGCAAGAGACCCAGTACTTC
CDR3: CASSQDPLRQETQYF

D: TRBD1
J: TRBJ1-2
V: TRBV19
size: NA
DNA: TGTGCCAGTACCACAAGCGAGGACAGGGACCTCTATGGCTACACCTTC
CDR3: CASTTSEDRDLYGYTF

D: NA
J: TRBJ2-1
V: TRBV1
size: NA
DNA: TGCGCCAGCAGCCAAGCAGAGCTGCAGGGGCAGTTCTTC
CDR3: CASSQAELQGQFF

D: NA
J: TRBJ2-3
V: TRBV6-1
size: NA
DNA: TGTGCCAGCAGTGAAGCTTCACGTAAGATAGTATCAGATACGCAGTATTTT
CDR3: CASSEASRKIVSDTQYF

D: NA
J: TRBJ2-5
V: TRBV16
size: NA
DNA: TGTGCCAGCAGCCACTCCCCGGGGAGGGGGAAAGAGACCCAGTACTTC
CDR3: CASSHSPGRGKETQYF

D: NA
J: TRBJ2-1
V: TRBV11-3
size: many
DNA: TGTGCCAGCAGCTTAGGGCAGGGTTCCTACAATGAGCAGTTCTTC
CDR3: CASSLGQGSYNEQFF

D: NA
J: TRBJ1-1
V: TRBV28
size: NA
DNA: TGTGCCAGCAGCGTCTTGAACACTGAAGCTTTCTTT
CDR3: CASSVLNTEAFF

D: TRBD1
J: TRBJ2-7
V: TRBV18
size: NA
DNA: TGTGCCAGCTCACCTTCCGGGACAGGGGCAAAAGAGCAGTACTTC
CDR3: CASSPSGTGAKEQYF

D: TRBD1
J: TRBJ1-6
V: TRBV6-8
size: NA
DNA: TGTGCCAGCAGCCTTGGTCCCGGGACAGGGACACCCCTCCACTTT
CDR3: CASSLGPGTGTPLHF

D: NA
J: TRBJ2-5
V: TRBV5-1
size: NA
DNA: TGCGCCAGCAGCCCAGGGACAACCCAAAAGACCCAGTACTTC
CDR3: CASSPGTTQKTQYF